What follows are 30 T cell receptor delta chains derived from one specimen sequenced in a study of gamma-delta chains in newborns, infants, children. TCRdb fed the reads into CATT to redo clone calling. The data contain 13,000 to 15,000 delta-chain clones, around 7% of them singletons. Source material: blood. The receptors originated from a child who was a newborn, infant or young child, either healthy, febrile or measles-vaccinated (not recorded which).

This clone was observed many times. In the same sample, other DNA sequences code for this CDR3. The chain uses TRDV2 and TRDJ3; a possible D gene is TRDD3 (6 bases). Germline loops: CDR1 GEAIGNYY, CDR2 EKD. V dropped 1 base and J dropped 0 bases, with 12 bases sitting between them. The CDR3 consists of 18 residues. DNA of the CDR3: TGTGCCTGTGACACGGCGGGGGGAAGCTCCTGGGACACCCGACAGATGTTTTTC. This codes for CACDTAGGSSWDTRQMFF.

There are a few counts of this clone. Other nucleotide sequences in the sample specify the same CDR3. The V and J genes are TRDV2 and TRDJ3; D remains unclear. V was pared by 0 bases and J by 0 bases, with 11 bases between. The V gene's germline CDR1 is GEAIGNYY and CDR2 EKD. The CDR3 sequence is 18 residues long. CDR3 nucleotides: TGTGCCTGTGACACCGGGAGAGCTTTCTCCTGGGACACCCGACAGATGTTTTTC. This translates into CACDTGRAFSWDTRQMFF.

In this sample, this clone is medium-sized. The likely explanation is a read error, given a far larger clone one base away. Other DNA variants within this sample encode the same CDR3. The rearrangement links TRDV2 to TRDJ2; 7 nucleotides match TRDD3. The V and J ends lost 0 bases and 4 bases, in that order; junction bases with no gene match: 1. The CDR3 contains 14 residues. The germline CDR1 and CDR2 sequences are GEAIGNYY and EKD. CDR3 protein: CACDTWGTTAQLFF. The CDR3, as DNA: TGTGCCTGTGACACCTGGGGGACGACAGCACAACTCTTCTTT.

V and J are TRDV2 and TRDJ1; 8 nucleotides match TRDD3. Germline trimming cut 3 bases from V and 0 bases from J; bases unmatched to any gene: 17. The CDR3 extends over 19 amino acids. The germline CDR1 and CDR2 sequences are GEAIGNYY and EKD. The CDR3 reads CACDSLGGPIRDYTDKLIF. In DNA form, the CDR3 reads TGTGCCTGTGACTCACTGGGGGGTCCTATCCGGGATTACACCGATAAACTCATCTTT.

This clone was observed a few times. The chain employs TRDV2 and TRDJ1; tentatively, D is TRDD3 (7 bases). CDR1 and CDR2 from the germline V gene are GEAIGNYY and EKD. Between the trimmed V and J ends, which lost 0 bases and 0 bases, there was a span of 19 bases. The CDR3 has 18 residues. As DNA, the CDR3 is TGTGCCTGTGACACCGTCGGGGGATCCTCCTACTACACCGATAAACTCATCTTT. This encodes CACDTVGGSSYYTDKLIF.

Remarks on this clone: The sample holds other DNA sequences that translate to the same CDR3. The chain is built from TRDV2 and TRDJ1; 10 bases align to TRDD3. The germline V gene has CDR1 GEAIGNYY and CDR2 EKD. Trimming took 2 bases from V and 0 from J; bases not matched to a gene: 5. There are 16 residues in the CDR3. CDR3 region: CACDMRTGGYTDKLIF. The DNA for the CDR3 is TGTGCCTGTGACATGCGCACTGGGGGATACACCGATAAACTCATCTTT.

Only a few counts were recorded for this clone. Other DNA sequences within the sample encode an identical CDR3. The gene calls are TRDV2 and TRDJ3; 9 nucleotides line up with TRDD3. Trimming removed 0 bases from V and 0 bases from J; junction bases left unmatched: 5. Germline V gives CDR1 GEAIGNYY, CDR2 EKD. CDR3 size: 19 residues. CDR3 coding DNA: TGTGCCTGTGACACCGTCGGGGATACGAGCTCCTGGGACACCCGACAGATGTTTTTC. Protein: CACDTVGDTSSWDTRQMFF.

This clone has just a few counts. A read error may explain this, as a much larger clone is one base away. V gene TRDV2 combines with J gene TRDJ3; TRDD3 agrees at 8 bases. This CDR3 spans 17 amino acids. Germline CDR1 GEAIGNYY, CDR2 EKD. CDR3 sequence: CACDTTGGSWDIRQMFF. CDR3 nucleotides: TGTGCCTGTGACACCACTGGGGGCTCCTGGGACATCCGACAGATGTTTTTC.

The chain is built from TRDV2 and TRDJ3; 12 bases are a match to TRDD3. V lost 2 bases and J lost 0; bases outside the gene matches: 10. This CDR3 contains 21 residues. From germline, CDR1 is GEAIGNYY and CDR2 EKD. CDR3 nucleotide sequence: TGTGCCTGTGACATCCTTACTGGGGGATACACGAGCTCCTGGGACACCCGACAGATGTTTTTC. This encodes CACDILTGGYTSSWDTRQMFF.

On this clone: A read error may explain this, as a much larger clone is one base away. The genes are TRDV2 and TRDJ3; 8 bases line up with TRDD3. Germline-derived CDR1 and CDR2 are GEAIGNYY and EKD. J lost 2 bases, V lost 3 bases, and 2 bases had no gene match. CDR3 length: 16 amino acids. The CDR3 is CACDLLGAWDTRQMFF. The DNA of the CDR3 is TGTGCCTGTGACCTACTGGGGGCCTGGGACACCCGACAGATGTTTTTC.

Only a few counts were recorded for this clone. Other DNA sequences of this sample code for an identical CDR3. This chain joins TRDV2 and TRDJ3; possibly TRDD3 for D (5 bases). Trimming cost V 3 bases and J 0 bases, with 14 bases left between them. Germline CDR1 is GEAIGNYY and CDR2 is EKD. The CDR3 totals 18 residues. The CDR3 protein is CACDWGPLSSWDTRQMFF. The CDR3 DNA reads TGTGCCTGTGACTGGGGTCCATTATCCTCCTGGGACACCCGACAGATGTTTTTC.

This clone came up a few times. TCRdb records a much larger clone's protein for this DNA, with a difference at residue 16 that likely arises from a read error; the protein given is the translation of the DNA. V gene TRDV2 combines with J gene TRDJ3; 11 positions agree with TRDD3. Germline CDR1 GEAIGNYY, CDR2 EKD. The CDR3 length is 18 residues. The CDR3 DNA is TGTGCCTGTGACATACTGGGGGATAGCTCCTGGGACACTCGACAGACGTTTTTC. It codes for CACDILGDSSWDTRQTFF.

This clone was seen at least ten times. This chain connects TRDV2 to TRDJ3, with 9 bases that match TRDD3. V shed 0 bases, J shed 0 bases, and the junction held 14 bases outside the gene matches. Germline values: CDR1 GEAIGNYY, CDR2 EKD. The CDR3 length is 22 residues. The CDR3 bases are TGTGCCTGTGACACCGCGGCTTCGGGGGATACTCTGAGCTCCTGGGACACCCGACAGATGTTTTTC. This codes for CACDTAASGDTLSSWDTRQMFF.

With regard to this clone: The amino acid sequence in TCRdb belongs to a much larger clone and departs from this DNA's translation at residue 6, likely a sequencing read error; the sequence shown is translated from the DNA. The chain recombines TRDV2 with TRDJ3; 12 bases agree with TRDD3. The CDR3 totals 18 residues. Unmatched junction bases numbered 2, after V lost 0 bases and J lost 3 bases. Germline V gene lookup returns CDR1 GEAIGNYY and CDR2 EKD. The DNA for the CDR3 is TGTGCCTGTGACACCTGCTGGGGGATACGCTGGGACACCCGACAGATGTTTTTC. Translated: CACDTCWGIRWDTRQMFF.

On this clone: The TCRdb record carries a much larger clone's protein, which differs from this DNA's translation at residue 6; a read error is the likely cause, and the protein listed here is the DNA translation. The CDR3 here is CACDIPGDTAQLFF. The CDR3 DNA reads TGTGCCTGTGACATACCGGGGGATACAGCGCAACTCTTCTTT. The chain carries TRDV2 and TRDJ2, with 9 bases matching TRDD3. CDR1 and CDR2 (germline): GEAIGNYY, EKD. The CDR3 is 14 amino acids.

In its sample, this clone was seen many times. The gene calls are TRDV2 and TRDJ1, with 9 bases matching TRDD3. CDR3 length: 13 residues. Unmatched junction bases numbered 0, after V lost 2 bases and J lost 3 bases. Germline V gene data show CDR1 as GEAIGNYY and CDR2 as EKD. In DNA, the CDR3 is TGTGCCTGTGACAGGGGATACGCCGATAAACTCATCTTT. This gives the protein CACDRGYADKLIF.

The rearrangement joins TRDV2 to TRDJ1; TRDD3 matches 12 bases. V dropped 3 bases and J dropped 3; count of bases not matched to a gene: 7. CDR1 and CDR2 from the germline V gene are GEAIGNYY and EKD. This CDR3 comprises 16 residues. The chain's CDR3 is CACDYWGIQGADKLIF. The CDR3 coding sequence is TGTGCCTGTGACTACTGGGGGATACAGGGGGCCGATAAACTCATCTTT.

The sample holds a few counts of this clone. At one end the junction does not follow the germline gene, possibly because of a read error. The CDR3 protein is CACDVLGDGGSWDTRHMFF. CDR3 sequence (DNA): TGTGCCTGTGACGTACTGGGGGATGGGGGCTCCTGGGACACCCGACATATGTTTTTC. This chain links TRDV2 with TRDJ3; 10 nucleotides align to TRDD3. The germline V gene encodes CDR1 GEAIGNYY and CDR2 EKD. The CDR3 sequence is 19 residues long.

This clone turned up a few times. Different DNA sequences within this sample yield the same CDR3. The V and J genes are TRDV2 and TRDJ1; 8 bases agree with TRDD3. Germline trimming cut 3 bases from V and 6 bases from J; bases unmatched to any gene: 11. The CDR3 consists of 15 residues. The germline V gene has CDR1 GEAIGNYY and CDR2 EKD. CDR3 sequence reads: CACDPHTGGDHKLIF. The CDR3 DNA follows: TGTGCCTGTGACCCCCATACTGGGGGTGATCATAAACTCATCTTT.

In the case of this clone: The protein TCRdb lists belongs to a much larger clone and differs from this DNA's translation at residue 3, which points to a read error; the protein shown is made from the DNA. For the CDR3, the DNA is TGTGCCCGTGACAATACTGGCGACTCCTGGGACACCCGACAGATGTTTTTC. Translating it yields CARDNTGDSWDTRQMFF. The chain carries TRDV2 and TRDJ3; possibly TRDD3 for D (5 bases). Germline V lookup: CDR1 GEAIGNYY, CDR2 EKD. This CDR3 has 17 amino acids.

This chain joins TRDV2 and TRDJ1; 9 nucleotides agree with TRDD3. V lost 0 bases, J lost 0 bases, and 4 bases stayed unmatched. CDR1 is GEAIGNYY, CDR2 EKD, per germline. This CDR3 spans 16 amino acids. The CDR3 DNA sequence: TGTGCCTGTGACACCGTCGGGGATACGGACACCGATAAACTCATCTTT. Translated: CACDTVGDTDTDKLIF.

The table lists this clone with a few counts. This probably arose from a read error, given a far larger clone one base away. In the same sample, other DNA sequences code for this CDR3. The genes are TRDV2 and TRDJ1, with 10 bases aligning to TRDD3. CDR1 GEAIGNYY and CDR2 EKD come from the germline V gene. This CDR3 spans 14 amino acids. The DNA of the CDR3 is TGTGCCTGTGACACCTGGGGGATACCCGATAAACTAATCTTT. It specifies CACDTWGIPDKLIF.

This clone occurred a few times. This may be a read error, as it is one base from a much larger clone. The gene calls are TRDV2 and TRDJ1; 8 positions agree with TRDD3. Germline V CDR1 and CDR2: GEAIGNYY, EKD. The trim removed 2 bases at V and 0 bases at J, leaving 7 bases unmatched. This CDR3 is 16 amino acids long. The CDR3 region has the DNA TGTGCCTGTGACATACTGGGGGCTACGTACACCGATAAACTCATCTTT. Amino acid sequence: CACDILGATYTDKLIF.

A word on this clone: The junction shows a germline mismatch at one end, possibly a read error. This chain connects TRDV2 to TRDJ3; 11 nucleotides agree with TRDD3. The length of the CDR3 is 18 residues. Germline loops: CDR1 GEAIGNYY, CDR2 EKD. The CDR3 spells CARDVLGDKPWDTRQMFF. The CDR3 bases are TGTGCCCGTGACGTACTGGGGGATAAGCCCTGGGACACCCGACAGATGTTTTTC.

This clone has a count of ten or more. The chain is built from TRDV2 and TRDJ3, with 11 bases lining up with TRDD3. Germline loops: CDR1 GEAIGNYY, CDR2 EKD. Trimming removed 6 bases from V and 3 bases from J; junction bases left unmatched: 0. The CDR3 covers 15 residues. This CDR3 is CACTGGYWDTRQMFF. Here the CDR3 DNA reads TGTGCCTGTACTGGGGGATACTGGGACACCCGACAGATGTTTTTC.

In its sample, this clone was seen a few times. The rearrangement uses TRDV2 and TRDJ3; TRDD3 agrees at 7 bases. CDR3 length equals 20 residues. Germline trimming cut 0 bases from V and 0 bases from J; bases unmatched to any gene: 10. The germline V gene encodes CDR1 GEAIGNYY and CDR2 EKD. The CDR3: CACDTGGLGSSSWDTRQMFF. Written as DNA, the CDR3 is TGTGCCTGTGACACCGGGGGACTGGGGTCCAGCTCCTGGGACACCCGACAGATGTTTTTC.

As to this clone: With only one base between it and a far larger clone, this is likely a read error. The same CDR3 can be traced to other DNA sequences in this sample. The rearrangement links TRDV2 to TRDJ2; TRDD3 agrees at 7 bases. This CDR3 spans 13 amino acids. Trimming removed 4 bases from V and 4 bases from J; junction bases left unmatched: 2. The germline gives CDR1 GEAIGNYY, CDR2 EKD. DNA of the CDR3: TGTGCCTGTGATTACTGGGGGACAGCACAACTCTTCTTT. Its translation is CACDYWGTAQLFF.

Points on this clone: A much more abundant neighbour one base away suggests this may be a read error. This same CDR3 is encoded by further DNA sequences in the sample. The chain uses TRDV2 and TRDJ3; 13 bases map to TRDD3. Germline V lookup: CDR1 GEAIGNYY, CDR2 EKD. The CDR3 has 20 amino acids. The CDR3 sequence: CACDTVLGDTLSWDTRQMFF. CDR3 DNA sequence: TGTGCCTGTGACACCGTACTGGGGGATACGCTCTCCTGGGACACCCGCCAGATGTTTTTC.

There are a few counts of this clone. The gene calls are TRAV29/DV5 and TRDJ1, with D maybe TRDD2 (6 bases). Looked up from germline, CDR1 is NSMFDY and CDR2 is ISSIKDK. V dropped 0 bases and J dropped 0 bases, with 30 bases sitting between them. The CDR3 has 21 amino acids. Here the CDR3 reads CAASAIPRGACVRGHTDKLIF. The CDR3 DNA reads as TGTGCAGCAAGCGCGATTCCTAGGGGGGCTTGCGTACGGGGCCACACCGATAAACTCATCTTT.

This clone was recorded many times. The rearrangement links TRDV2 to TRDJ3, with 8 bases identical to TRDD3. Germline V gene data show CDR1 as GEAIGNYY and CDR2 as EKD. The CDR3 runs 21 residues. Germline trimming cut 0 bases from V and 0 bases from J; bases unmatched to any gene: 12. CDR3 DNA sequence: TGTGCCTGTGACACCGTCATGGGTACTGGGGGTCGCTCCTGGGACACCCGACAGATGTTTTTC. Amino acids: CACDTVMGTGGRSWDTRQMFF.